The entry that follows covers one T cell receptor beta chain sequence. Its target is not known. Every bit of the isolated RNA underwent reverse transcription, so sequencing read expressed TCRB transcripts. The method was immunoSEQ multiplex PCR; TCRdb's version includes in-frame clones alone and lacks a portion of them. The sample carries 140,000 to 150,000 clones, 10% to 15% recorded once. J gave up 7 bases and V 2 bases, and 6 bases lay outside the gene matches. This CDR3 region has 15 residues. Per the germline V gene, CDR1 is MNHEY and CDR2 is SVGAGI. In all sorted populations, purity surpassed 98%. The data derive from a study of beta chain features in type 1 diabetes. General observations from the study: A pattern of fewer insertions and more deletions at VDJ junctions was seen in type 1 diabetes patients. When Type 1 diabetes patients were examined, their TCRB CDR3s proved moderately but significantly shorter in all four CD4+ subsets. PCR could preferentially amplify shorter templates, alike in patients and controls.

The sample comprised central memory CD4+ T cells from blood. The source is a man younger than 30 with type 1 diabetes. The V gene is TRBV6-5, the J gene TRBJ1-1; 11 nucleotides agree with TRBD1. CDR3 loop: CASSYGTGGFGEAFF. Here the CDR3 DNA reads TGTGCCAGCAGTTACGGGACAGGGGGTTTTGGTGAAGCTTTCTTT.